What follows are 21 T cell receptor beta chains derived from one specimen sequenced in a study of blood T cell repertoires in COVID-19. The data were produced by immunoSEQ multiplex PCR, yet TCRdb's version contains in-frame clones alone and is incomplete. In the table there are about 410,000 clones, 85% to 90% of which are singletons. The sequenced material came from PBMCs or T cells enriched from blood (not recorded which). Receptors originate from a woman between 25 and 40 years old who had recovered from COVID-19.

The chain uses TRBV20-1 and TRBJ1-2; no clear D. The length of the CDR3 is 13 residues. Between the trimmed V and J ends, which lost 3 bases and 1 base, there was a span of 9 bases. Germline CDR1 DFQATT, CDR2 SNEGSKA (reference sequence). CDR3 amino acids: CSASGQYNYGYTF. The DNA for the CDR3 is TGCAGTGCTAGTGGGCAGTATAACTATGGCTACACCTTC.

This chain joins TRBV6-5 and TRBJ2-7; 9 nucleotides line up with TRBD2. Looked up from germline, CDR1 is MNHEY and CDR2 is SVGAGI. CDR3 length: 11 residues. V shed 6 bases, J shed 11 bases, and the junction held 5 bases outside the gene matches. The CDR3 loop is CASSYSGRKYF. The CDR3 nucleotides are TGTGCCAGCAGCTACAGCGGGAGGAAGTACTTC.

This chain links TRBV5-1 with TRBJ2-7; tentatively, D is TRBD1 (6 bases). This CDR3 region has 16 residues. CDR1 and CDR2 (germline): SGHRS, YFSETQ. V dropped 0 bases and J dropped 0 bases, with 13 bases sitting between them. The CDR3 reads CASSLGGGPNSYEQYF. CDR3 in DNA: TGCGCCAGCAGCTTGGGAGGGGGACCCAACTCCTACGAGCAGTACTTC.

The J gene is TRBJ1-1, the V gene TRBV28; 7 bases match TRBD1. The trim removed 7 bases at V and 10 bases at J, leaving 3 bases unmatched. This CDR3 has 10 amino acids. Germline V gene lookup returns CDR1 MDHEN and CDR2 SYDVKM. The CDR3 nucleotides are TGTGCCAGCAAACAGGGGAGAGCTTTCTTT. This codes for CASKQGRAFF.

The rearrangement joins TRBV7-8 to TRBJ1-2, with D tentatively TRBD1 (6 bases). The V and J ends lost 1 base and 4 bases respectively, with 16 bases between them. There are 16 residues in the CDR3. Germline V gene data show CDR1 as SGHVS and CDR2 as FQNEAQ. The CDR3 DNA reads TGTGCCAGCAGCTTAGAAGCCAGGGGAAGGGGCTATGGCTACACCTTC. Protein product: CASSLEARGRGYGYTF.

This chain connects TRBV19 to TRBJ2-3; TRBD2 might be the D (6 bases). Trimming stripped 1 base from V and 4 bases from J, with 9 bases between. Germline V lookup: CDR1 LNHDA, CDR2 SQIVND (reference sequence). The CDR3 length is 14 residues. The CDR3 coding sequence is TGTGCCAGTAGTATAGCGGGAGTGGCAGATACGCAGTATTTT. It translates to CASSIAGVADTQYF. Combining the CDR3 with reference TRBV19 and TRBJ2-3 gives the whole variable domain DGGITQSPKYLFRKEGQNVTLSCEQNLNHDAMYWYRQDPGQGLRLIYYSQIVNDFQKGDIAEGYSVSREKKESFPLTVTSAQKNPTAFYLCASSIAGVADTQYFGPGTRLTVL.

The chain joins TRBV3-1 (or the pseudogene TRBV3-2) to TRBJ1-1, with 7 bases lining up with TRBD1. Germline V gene data show CDR1 as LGHDT and CDR2 as YNNKEL (reference sequence). The J segment lost 5 bases and the V segment lost 0 bases, leaving 9 bases of the junction unmatched. The CDR3 is made up of 16 amino acids. CDR3 protein: CASSQEFAGGSTEAFF. The DNA of the CDR3 is TGTGCCAGCAGCCAAGAATTTGCAGGGGGAAGTACTGAAGCTTTCTTT.

This sequence joins TRBV18 and TRBJ2-1; 9 bases line up with TRBD1. J was trimmed by 1 base and V by 3 bases; bases with no gene match: 1. The CDR3 contains 15 residues. Per the germline V gene, CDR1 is KGHSH and CDR2 is LQKENI. The CDR3, as DNA: TGTGCCAGCTCACCGGGGACAGGGTCCTACAATGAGCAGTTCTTC. Its translation: CASSPGTGSYNEQFF. The full variable domain, in which reference TRBV18 and TRBJ2-1 provide the parts outside the CDR3, is NAGVMQNPRHLVRRRGQEARLRCSPMKGHSHVYWYRQLPEEGLKFMVYLQKENIIDESGMPKERFSAEFPKEGPSILRIQQVVRGDSAAYFCASSPGTGSYNEQFFGPGTRLTVL.

For this clone: Other DNA sequences in this sample translate to the same CDR3. J is TRBJ2-5 and V is TRBV18; 8 positions agree with TRBD1. This CDR3 has 15 residues. In germline, CDR1 is KGHSH, CDR2 LQKENI. V shed 3 bases, J shed 4 bases, and the junction held 7 bases outside the gene matches. CDR3: CASSPQQGVAETQYF. CDR3 DNA sequence: TGTGCCAGCTCACCTCAACAGGGGGTTGCAGAGACCCAGTACTTC.

This sequence joins TRBV14 and TRBJ1-1, with D maybe TRBD1 (6 bases). The CDR3 contains 16 residues. CDR1 is SGHDN and CDR2 is FVKESK in the germline V gene. Trimming removed 0 bases from V and 1 base from J, with 12 bases in between. The CDR3 protein is CASSQDWGRANTEAFF. The CDR3 nucleotides read TGTGCCAGCAGCCAAGATTGGGGGCGGGCGAACACTGAAGCTTTCTTT.

V and J are TRBV27 and TRBJ2-7, with D perhaps matching TRBD2 (5 bases). This CDR3 region has 15 residues. Per the germline V gene, CDR1 is MNHEY and CDR2 is SMNVEV (reference sequence). Trimming shortened V by 6 bases and J by 4 bases, and 19 bases separated the two germline ends. CDR3 amino acids: CASSPGRRSGYEQYF. Written as DNA, the CDR3 is TGTGCCAGCAGCCCCGGACGGAGGAGCGGTTACGAGCAGTACTTC.

This clone was seen a handful of times. CDR3 sequence (DNA): TGTGCCAGCAGCTTAGCGGGGACCGGGGAGCTGTTTTTT. Protein product: CASSLAGTGELFF. The J gene is TRBJ2-2, the V gene TRBV13; D is perhaps TRBD2 (5 bases). The germline CDR1 and CDR2 sequences are PRHDT and FYEKMQ (reference sequence). The CDR3 sequence is 13 residues long. Trimming pared 1 base from V and 5 bases from J, leaving 5 bases between.

V and J are TRBV2 and TRBJ2-7, with a weak D call TRBD2 (5 bases). The CDR3 has 16 amino acids. V was shortened by 4 bases and J by 5 bases, with 21 bases between the two germline ends. The germline gives CDR1 SNHLY, CDR2 FYNNEI. The CDR3 sequence: CASSAEGFHRSHEQYF. The CDR3 nucleotides are TGTGCCAGCAGTGCCGAGGGCTTTCATCGGTCCCACGAGCAGTACTTC.

The CDR3 protein is CASSSTGGPLTDTQYF. DNA of the CDR3: TGTGCCAGCAGCTCGACAGGGGGCCCCCTCACAGATACGCAGTATTTT. The chain links TRBV5-6 to TRBJ2-3, with 10 bases identical to TRBD1. Germline CDR1 SGHDT, CDR2 YYEEEE. V shed 3 bases and J 2 bases; nucleotides not matched to a gene: 6. The CDR3 length is 16 residues. Full variable domain (outside the CDR3, taken from reference TRBV5-6 and TRBJ2-3): DAGVTQSPTHLIKTRGQQVTLRCSPKSGHDTVSWYQQALGQGPQFIFQYYEEEERQRGNFPDRFSGHQFPNYSSELNVNALLLGDSALYLCASSSTGGPLTDTQYFGPGTRLTVL.

This clone was found once. The gene calls are TRBV7-8 and TRBJ2-7; TRBD1 matches at 7 bases. The CDR3 length is 15 residues. Germline V lookup: CDR1 SGHVS, CDR2 FQNEAQ. The junction had 14 bases not matched to a gene; V was cut back by 5 bases and J by 7 bases. The CDR3: CASSPGTAWNGEQYF. CDR3 DNA sequence: TGTGCCAGCAGCCCGGGGACAGCCTGGAACGGGGAGCAGTACTTC.

This clone was detected only once. The J gene is TRBJ1-1, the V gene TRBV11-2, with D unclear. Trimming shortened V by 5 bases and J by 10 bases, and 11 bases separated the two germline ends. Germline V gives CDR1 SGHAT, CDR2 FQNNGV. There are 11 residues in the CDR3. The CDR3 bases are TGTGCCAGCAGCCGAGGTGAGGGAGCTTTCTTT. It is translated as CASSRGEGAFF.

V and J are TRBV3-1 (or the pseudogene TRBV3-2) and TRBJ2-7, with D maybe TRBD2 (6 bases). V lost 0 bases and J 6 bases, leaving 12 bases between the germline ends. This CDR3 has 14 amino acids. Germline V gene sequence: CDR1 LGHDT, CDR2 YNNKEL (reference sequence). The CDR3 coding sequence is TGTGCCAGCAGCCAAGATTGGCCGGGGGTCGAGCAGTACTTC. Encoded protein: CASSQDWPGVEQYF.

This clone ranks as medium-sized (0.01 to 0.1%). The rearrangement links TRBV30 to TRBJ1-2; 7 bases are a match to TRBD1. The CDR3 is 15 residues long. With V trimmed by 3 bases and J by 1 base, 8 bases remained unmatched. CDR1 and CDR2 (germline): GTSNPN, SVGIG (reference sequence). The CDR3 region has the DNA TGTGCCTGGAGCGTAAACAGGGGATATAACTATGGCTACACCTTC. Its translation is CAWSVNRGYNYGYTF. Full variable domain (outside the CDR3, taken from reference TRBV30 and TRBJ1-2): SQTIHQWPATLVQPVGSPLSLECTVEGTSNPNLYWYRQAAGRGLQLLFYSVGIGQISSEVPQNLSASRPQDRQFILSSKKLLLSDSGFYLCAWSVNRGYNYGYTFGSGTRLTVV.

This rearrangement joins TRBV6-5 to TRBJ2-1; weak D call: TRBD1 (6 bases). The CDR3 is 14 residues long. The germline V gene has CDR1 MNHEY and CDR2 SVGAGI. Trimming stripped 6 bases from V and 4 bases from J, with 13 bases between. The CDR3 loop is CASRPGTRYNEQFF. In nucleotides, the CDR3 is TGTGCCAGCAGGCCTGGGACACGTTACAATGAGCAGTTCTTC.

The chain carries TRBV7-3 and TRBJ2-1; 16 bases agree with TRBD2. This CDR3 has 19 amino acids. Germline V CDR1 and CDR2: SGHTA, FQGTGA. Trimming at V came to 0 bases and at J to 0 bases, leaving 2 bases not matched to a gene. DNA for the CDR3: TGTGCCAGCAGCTTAACGGGACTAGCGGGAGGGAGCTCCTACAATGAGCAGTTCTTC. This encodes CASSLTGLAGGSSYNEQFF. Using reference TRBV7-3 and TRBJ2-1 for the parts outside the CDR3, the full variable domain is GAGVSQTPSNKVTEKGKYVELRCDPISGHTALYWYRQSLGQGPEFLIYFQGTGAADDSGLPNDRFFAVRPEGSVSTLKIQRTERGDSAVYLCASSLTGLAGGSSYNEQFFGPGTRLTVL.

The chain couples TRBV19 to TRBJ1-2, with 8 bases aligning to TRBD1. J gave up 8 bases and V 2 bases, and 7 bases lay outside the gene matches. This CDR3 has 14 residues. Germline values: CDR1 LNHDA, CDR2 SQIVND (reference sequence). As DNA, the CDR3 is TGTGCCAGTAGTATACAGGGGGCTTTGAGGGGCTACACCTTC. This sequence encodes CASSIQGALRGYTF.